The 26 T cell receptor beta chains listed next were all sequenced from one sample in a study of blood T cell repertoires in COVID-19. Clones were read by immunoSEQ multiplex PCR, and TCRdb kept only the in-frame ones, dropping some. Here the sample spans fewer than 90,000 clones, approximately 86% being singletons. Sequences were obtained from peripheral blood. Every receptor here comes from a man in his forties or fifties with active or convalescent COVID-19.

This chain joins TRBV29-1 and TRBJ2-1, with D uncertain. The CDR3 has 13 residues. V gave up 6 bases and J gave up 1 base, with 10 bases separating them. The germline V gene has CDR1 SQVTM and CDR2 ANQGSEA. CDR3 in DNA: TGCAGCGTCTCCTTACAGTCCTACAATGAGCAGTTCTTC. Translating gives CSVSLQSYNEQFF.

The rearrangement uses TRBV30 and TRBJ1-4, with 7 bases fitting TRBD1. CDR1 is GTSNPN, CDR2 SVGIG, per germline (reference sequence). The CDR3 is 13 amino acids. Trimming cost V 3 bases and J 3 bases; bases outside gene matches: 1. This CDR3 is CAWSGQANEKLFF. The DNA for the CDR3 is TGTGCCTGGAGCGGACAGGCTAATGAAAAACTGTTTTTT.

This clone has a handful of counts. CDR3 DNA sequence: TGTGCCAGCAGTAGCCCTAGCGGGGGGTCCTACGAGCAGTACTTC. Its translation is CASSSPSGGSYEQYF. The rearrangement joins TRBV6-6 to TRBJ2-7; the match to TRBD2 covers 11 bases. The CDR3 runs 15 residues. J was trimmed by 1 base and V by 5 bases; bases with no gene match: 4. Germline assignment: CDR1 MNHNY and CDR2 SVGAGI (reference sequence).

The chain carries TRBV7-8 and TRBJ2-3; 10 nucleotides match TRBD2. This CDR3 has 18 residues. Germline V gene lookup returns CDR1 SGHVS and CDR2 FQNEAQ. The junction had 12 bases not matched to a gene; V was cut back by 4 bases and J by 2 bases. CDR3 coding DNA: TGTGCCAGCAGCTCGCTAGCGGGGGCGACGAGAACCACAGATACGCAGTATTTT. This translates into CASSSLAGATRTTDTQYF.

This chain joins TRBV7-7 and TRBJ2-3, with D unresolved. This CDR3 is built from 13 residues. Trimming pared 5 bases from V and 1 base from J, leaving 7 bases between. From germline, CDR1 is SSHAT and CDR2 FNYEAQ (reference sequence). The CDR3 DNA is TGTGCCAGCAGCGCCCGAGGCACAGATACGCAGTATTTT. It translates to CASSARGTDTQYF.

This chain uses TRBV7-8 with TRBJ2-7; D is undetermined. The germline V gene has CDR1 SGHVS and CDR2 FQNEAQ. The CDR3 is made up of 12 amino acids. Trimming left V 5 bases short and J 6 bases short, with 11 bases between. The CDR3 coding sequence is TGTGCCAGCAGCATCATCGGTCCCGAGCAGTACTTC. This gives the protein CASSIIGPEQYF.

The rearrangement links TRBV5-1 to TRBJ2-5, with D perhaps matching TRBD2 (6 bases). V shed 0 bases and J shed 4 bases, with 10 bases lying between them. Per the germline V gene, CDR1 is SGHRS and CDR2 is YFSETQ. CDR3 length: 14 residues. Here the CDR3 reads CASSLVGGLETQYF. Written as DNA, the CDR3 is TGCGCCAGCAGCTTGGTTGGGGGGTTAGAGACCCAGTACTTC.

The chain has TRBV19 and TRBJ1-1; weak D call: TRBD1 (5 bases). V was cut by 7 bases and J by 1 base, with 10 bases left in between. This CDR3 has 13 residues. Germline V gene lookup returns CDR1 LNHDA and CDR2 SQIVND (reference sequence). Written as DNA, the CDR3 is TGTGCCAGTATTACAACAGGGAACACTGAAGCTTTCTTT. This encodes CASITTGNTEAFF.

This clone has a handful of counts. The V gene is TRBV28, the J gene TRBJ2-3, with a possible D match to TRBD1 (7 bases). The CDR3 extends over 16 amino acids. Germline V gene sequence: CDR1 MDHEN, CDR2 SYDVKM. Trimming took off 4 bases at V and 3 bases at J, with 17 bases between the two ends. Here the CDR3 DNA reads TGTGCCAGCAGTTCGACAGGGAGGTTAGTGACAGATACGCAGTATTTT. This sequence encodes CASSSTGRLVTDTQYF. Full variable domain (missing parts from reference TRBV28 and TRBJ2-3): DVKVTQSSRYLVKRTGEKVFLECVQDMDHENMFWYRQDPGLGLRLIYFSYDVKMKEKGDIPEGYSVSREKKERFSLILESASTNQTSMYLCASSSTGRLVTDTQYFGPGTRLTVL.

The V call is TRBV10-3, the J call TRBJ2-3; D may be TRBD1 (6 bases). Germline CDR1 and CDR2: ENHRY and SYGVKD. The CDR3 is made up of 16 amino acids. V dropped 2 bases and J dropped 4 bases, with 16 bases sitting between them. CDR3 nucleotide sequence: TGTGCCATCAGTGAGGTTGGTCAGGGGAACGCAGATACGCAGTATTTT. Translating gives CAISEVGQGNADTQYF.

The chain combines TRBV18 with TRBJ2-7, with TRBD1 identical over 8 bases. CDR1 and CDR2 from the germline V gene are KGHSH and LQKENI. Unmatched junction bases numbered 10, after V lost 5 bases and J lost 4 bases. CDR3 length equals 15 residues. The CDR3 DNA reads as TGTGCCAGCTCAAAGACAGGGGAAGGACTATACGAGCAGTACGTC. Its translation is CASSKTGEGLYEQYV.

The V and J genes are TRBV29-1 and TRBJ2-7; D is possibly TRBD1 (5 bases). The V gene's germline CDR1 is SQVTM and CDR2 ANQGSEA. V lost 7 bases and J 0 bases, leaving 10 bases between the germline ends. The CDR3 extends over 12 amino acids. The CDR3 is CSAGQHSYEQYF. CDR3 in DNA: TGCAGCGCCGGACAACACTCCTACGAGCAGTACTTC.

This rearrangement joins TRBV15 to TRBJ2-7; no firm D call. V lost 0 bases and J lost 4, with 10 bases in between. The germline CDR1 and CDR2 sequences are LNHNV and YYDKDF (reference sequence). This CDR3 has 14 amino acids. DNA for the CDR3: TGTGCCACCAGCAGAGATCATCAGAATTACGAGCAGTACTTC. It specifies CATSRDHQNYEQYF. The full variable domain, its missing parts supplied by reference TRBV15 and TRBJ2-7, is DAMVIQNPRYQVTQFGKPVTLSCSQTLNHNVMYWYQQKSSQAPKLLFHYYDKDFNNEADTPDNFQSRRPNTSFCFLDIRSPGLGDTAMYLCATSRDHQNYEQYFGPGTRLTVT.

J is TRBJ1-3 and V is TRBV10-3, with D uncertain. V gave up 6 bases and J gave up 0 bases, with 9 bases separating them. CDR3 length: 14 residues. CDR1 is ENHRY, CDR2 SYGVKD, per germline. CDR3 bases: TGTGCCATCAGCAGCCGGGACTCTGGAAACACCATATATTTT. Translated, it gives CAISSRDSGNTIYF.

The chain couples TRBV24-1 to TRBJ2-3; D gene ambiguous. V dropped 9 bases and J dropped 0 bases, with 12 bases sitting between them. CDR1 KGHDR and CDR2 SFDVKD come from the germline V gene. The CDR3 loop spans 14 amino acids. CDR3 coding DNA: TGTGCCACCGCAAAGACGACTAGCACAGATACGCAGTATTTT. It specifies CATAKTTSTDTQYF.

This sequence joins TRBV7-8 and TRBJ2-5; 8 positions match TRBD2. The CDR3 is made up of 19 amino acids. Germline V lookup: CDR1 SGHVS, CDR2 FQNEAQ. The trim removed 0 bases at V and 1 base at J, leaving 13 bases unmatched. CDR3 bases: TGTGCCAGCAGCTTAGCTGATCTGGGTCGGAGCGGGGGCCAAGAGACCCAGTACTTC. Protein sequence: CASSLADLGRSGGQETQYF.

The J gene is TRBJ1-2, the V gene TRBV6-5; D is undetermined. The CDR3 runs to 15 residues. Germline CDR1 is MNHEY and CDR2 is SVGAGI. The ends were cut back, 11 bases at V and 3 bases at J, with 22 bases in the middle. The CDR3 bases are TGTGCCGCTCGAAATCCGGGTGGAGGTGACTATGGCTACACCTTC. As protein: CAARNPGGGDYGYTF.

V usage is TRBV6-5 and J usage is TRBJ2-5; 11 bases are a match to TRBD1. The CDR3 loop spans 15 amino acids. V trimming: 7 bases; J trimming: 3 bases; junction bases outside the gene matches: 7. Germline lookup yields CDR1 MNHEY and CDR2 SVGAGI. DNA for the CDR3: TGTGCCAGCAAGACCGGGACAGGGGGTAAAGAGACCCAGTACTTC. Translated, it gives CASKTGTGGKETQYF.

The chain is built from TRBV7-2 and TRBJ2-2, with D tentatively TRBD1 (7 bases). The CDR3 sequence is 15 residues long. Trimming removed 10 bases from V and 1 base from J, with 16 bases in between. Germline V gene sequence: CDR1 SGHTA, CDR2 FQGNSA. CDR3 nucleotide sequence: TGTGCCAATAACCAGGGGGGACAGAACACCGGGGAGCTGTTTTTT. Protein sequence: CANNQGGQNTGELFF.

Written as DNA, the CDR3 is TGTGCCAGCAGCTTAGCACCAGGGGGCAACACCGGGGAGCTGTTTTTT. Protein: CASSLAPGGNTGELFF. The V and J genes are TRBV7-2 and TRBJ2-2, with 8 bases fitting TRBD1. The V gene end was trimmed by 0 bases and the J gene end by 2 bases; junction bases not matched to a gene: 2. The germline V gene encodes CDR1 SGHTA and CDR2 FQGNSA. The CDR3 is 16 amino acids.

This chain uses TRBV12-3 or TRBV12-4 with TRBJ1-5; D is uncertain. This CDR3 comprises 13 residues. Trimming pared 4 bases from V and 5 bases from J, leaving 9 bases between. CDR3 region: CASSSLPYQPQHF. DNA for the CDR3: TGTGCCAGCAGTTCACTCCCTTATCAGCCCCAGCATTTT.

The CDR3 loop reads CASSVPTGPDTQYF. For the CDR3, the DNA is TGTGCCAGCAGTGTCCCGACAGGGCCAGATACGCAGTATTTT. The chain links TRBV28 to TRBJ2-3, with 7 nucleotides matching TRBD1. After removal of 5 bases from V and 4 bases from J, the junction contained 6 bases not matched to a gene. Germline-derived CDR1 and CDR2 are MDHEN and SYDVKM. This CDR3 spans 14 amino acids.

The CDR3 sequence is CASRVRTGDGNEQFF. The CDR3 DNA follows: TGTGCCAGCAGAGTACGGACAGGGGACGGGAATGAGCAGTTCTTC. The chain employs TRBV6-5 and TRBJ2-1; 9 bases line up with TRBD1. The CDR3 totals 15 residues. Germline CDR1 is MNHEY and CDR2 is SVGAGI. J was trimmed by 7 bases and V by 6 bases; bases with no gene match: 10.

The rearrangement uses TRBV19 and TRBJ1-2; tentative D call: TRBD1 (5 bases). Germline values: CDR1 LNHDA, CDR2 SQIVND (reference sequence). This CDR3 region has 14 residues. The V end was cut by 6 bases, the J end by 0 bases, with 11 bases between. This chain's CDR3 is CASSIGTSNYGYTF. In nucleotides, the CDR3 is TGTGCCAGTAGCATCGGGACTTCTAACTATGGCTACACCTTC.

V gene TRBV19 combines with J gene TRBJ1-4; D is possibly TRBD1 (6 bases). Germline CDR1 LNHDA, CDR2 SQIVND (reference sequence). V shed 5 bases and J shed 10 bases, with 29 bases lying between them. The CDR3 contains 18 residues. This CDR3 reads CASSPQQGGSGKMGKLFF. In DNA, the CDR3 is TGTGCCAGTAGTCCCCAGCAAGGGGGGAGCGGGAAGATGGGAAAACTGTTTTTT.

V gene TRBV6-1 combines with J gene TRBJ1-1, with 8 bases identical to TRBD1. V gave up 4 bases and J gave up 0 bases; unmatched junction bases: 7. The CDR3 has 16 residues. Germline loops: CDR1 MNHNS, CDR2 SASEGT. The CDR3 region is CASSAGQVNLNTEAFF. The CDR3 DNA reads TGTGCCAGCAGTGCGGGACAGGTGAATTTGAACACTGAAGCTTTCTTT.